This T cell receptor beta chain was observed in a study of blood T cells in healthy people across ages. A sample-barcoded 5' primer and a J-beta primer mix were used in a second PCR of roughly 7 to 11 cycles. TCRdb fed the 5' RACE reads into MiXCR, producing one record per CDR3 protein. The sample holds about 1.7 million distinct CDR3 sequences, about 30% seen once. Trimming took 0 bases from V and 4 from J, leaving 19 bases between them. Germline V gives CDR1 LNHNV, CDR2 YYDKDF (reference sequence). This CDR3 is 18 amino acids long. The chain combines TRBV15 with TRBJ2-1; D might be TRBD2 (5 bases). Sequencing was performed on blood. The receptor was isolated from a woman aged 25-40 years in good health. The CDR3: CATSRDRSGGLDYNEQFF. The CDR3 DNA reads TGTGCCACCAGCAGAGATAGGAGTGGAGGTCTAGATTACAATGAGCAGTTCTTC. Looking up the rest from reference TRBV15 and TRBJ2-1 gives the full variable domain: DAMVIQNPRYQVTQFGKPVTLSCSQTLNHNVMYWYQQKSSQAPKLLFHYYDKDFNNEADTPDNFQSRRPNTSFCFLDIRSPGLGDTAMYLCATSRDRSGGLDYNEQFFGPGTRLTVL.